These 18 T cell receptor beta chains were sequenced from one sample in a study of stem cell transplantation in POMP-related autoinflammatory disease. Assay: immunoSEQ multiplex PCR; the TCRdb copy retains only in-frame clones and omits some. This sample has roughly 68,000 clones; under 95% occur once, and the top ten carry around 0.72%. The source was CD4+ T cells from PBMCs, collected after stem cell transplantation. The receptors were sampled from a human patient with POMP-related autoinflammation and immune dysregulation (PRAID). The graft donor may have contributed some T cells.

This chain links TRBV5-1 with TRBJ2-5; 9 bases line up with TRBD2. The CDR3 is 14 residues long. V lost 4 bases, J lost 4 bases, and 5 bases stayed unmatched. Germline V gene sequence: CDR1 SGHRS, CDR2 YFSETQ. This CDR3 reads CASSAVAGVETQYF. The CDR3, as DNA: TGCGCCAGCAGCGCAGTAGCGGGAGTAGAGACCCAGTACTTC.

The gene calls are TRBV2 and TRBJ2-3; D is possibly TRBD2 (6 bases). V lost 11 bases and J lost 6, with 15 bases in between. Per the germline V gene, CDR1 is SNHLY and CDR2 is FYNNEI. The CDR3 has 12 amino acids. For the CDR3, the DNA is TGTGCCCTTTCGCGGGGCAGGGATACGCAGTATTTT. Translating it yields CALSRGRDTQYF.

This clone was recorded only once. This chain joins TRBV2 and TRBJ1-5; possible D gene TRBD1, 5 bases. CDR3 size: 16 residues. The germline V and J ends were trimmed by 4 bases and 5 bases, with 18 bases remaining between them. CDR1 is SNHLY, CDR2 FYNNEI, per germline. This CDR3 reads CASSGPGHSLYQPQHF. The CDR3 region has the DNA TGTGCCAGCAGTGGGCCGGGGCACTCATTATATCAGCCCCAGCATTTT.

In nucleotides, the CDR3 is TGCGCCAGCAGCCTCGGGGGGGGCACAGATACGCAGTATTTT. It specifies CASSLGGGTDTQYF. The V and J genes are TRBV5-1 and TRBJ2-3; 8 bases agree with TRBD2. There are 14 residues in the CDR3. V trimming: 4 bases; J trimming: 1 base; junction bases outside the gene matches: 2. Germline assignment: CDR1 SGHRS and CDR2 YFSETQ.

This rearrangement joins TRBV18 to TRBJ2-5; tentatively, D is TRBD2 (6 bases). The CDR3 totals 16 residues. Germline V gene sequence: CDR1 KGHSH, CDR2 LQKENI. Deletions cut 6 bases from V and 2 bases from J, with 19 bases between. The chain's CDR3 is CASSLEPGGVQETQYF. As DNA, the CDR3 is TGTGCCAGCTCCCTTGAGCCCGGCGGGGTACAAGAGACCCAGTACTTC.

V and J are TRBV7-8 and TRBJ2-5, with a tentative D call TRBD2 (5 bases). The CDR3 is 13 residues long. The V and J ends lost 2 bases and 6 bases respectively, with 10 bases between them. Germline values: CDR1 SGHVS, CDR2 FQNEAQ. The CDR3 spells CASSLRVGKTQYF. CDR3 bases: TGTGCCAGCAGCTTAAGGGTCGGGAAGACCCAGTACTTC.

The V gene is TRBV28, the J gene TRBJ1-2; perhaps TRBD1 as D (5 bases). Germline-derived CDR1 and CDR2 are MDHEN and SYDVKM. Trimming shortened V by 5 bases and J by 8 bases, and 6 bases separated the two germline ends. This CDR3 is built from 10 residues. CDR3 coding DNA: TGTGCCAGCAGTCGACAGGGCTACACCTTC. Residues: CASSRQGYTF.

V usage is TRBV19 and J usage is TRBJ2-2, with D maybe TRBD1 (5 bases). The ends were cut back, 3 bases at V and 1 base at J, with 18 bases in the middle. The CDR3 covers 18 residues. Germline CDR1 is LNHDA and CDR2 is SQIVND (reference sequence). The DNA for the CDR3 is TGTGCCAGTAGTATGATAACAGGATTCCACATGAACACCGGGGAGCTGTTTTTT. Translating it yields CASSMITGFHMNTGELFF.

The chain is built from TRBV3-1 (or the pseudogene TRBV3-2) and TRBJ2-3; 7 nucleotides line up with TRBD1. CDR1 and CDR2 from the germline V gene are LGHDT and YNNKEL (reference sequence). With V trimmed by 4 bases and J by 1 base, 5 bases remained unmatched. This CDR3 comprises 15 residues. The CDR3 nucleotides are TGTGCCAGCAGCCTACAGGGGTGGGGCACAGATACGCAGTATTTT. This codes for CASSLQGWGTDTQYF.

This clone was counted once. The chain links TRBV6-5 to TRBJ2-1; D call uncertain. CDR3 length equals 14 residues. Germline CDR1 MNHEY, CDR2 SVGAGI. Trimming took 0 bases from V and 4 from J, leaving 7 bases between them. CDR3 loop: CASSYSLAYNEQFF. CDR3 nucleotide sequence: TGTGCCAGCAGTTACTCATTAGCTTACAATGAGCAGTTCTTC.

The chain is built from TRBV6-5 and TRBJ1-2; 7 positions agree with TRBD1. Germline V gene data show CDR1 as MNHEY and CDR2 as SVGAGI. Germline trimming cut 0 bases from V and 4 bases from J; bases unmatched to any gene: 8. The CDR3 extends over 16 amino acids. The CDR3 DNA reads as TGTGCCAGCAGTTACTCCCCGCCCCGGGACAGCTATGGCTACACCTTC. Translating it yields CASSYSPPRDSYGYTF.

V and J are TRBV28 and TRBJ2-2, with 10 nucleotides matching TRBD2. CDR3 length equals 15 residues. After removal of 5 bases from V and 6 bases from J, the junction contained 6 bases not matched to a gene. Germline V gives CDR1 MDHEN, CDR2 SYDVKM. The CDR3 bases are TGTGCCAGCAGTCGTAGCGGGAGGTGGCCCGGGGAGCTGTTTTTT. Translating gives CASSRSGRWPGELFF.

The chain has TRBV10-3 and TRBJ2-1; 11 nucleotides align to TRBD2. J gave up 5 bases and V 9 bases, and 15 bases lay outside the gene matches. CDR1 and CDR2 (germline): ENHRY, SYGVKD. The CDR3 sequence is 17 residues long. The CDR3 coding sequence is TGTGCCATTATGACCAGAGGACCGGGACTAGCGGACAATGAGCAGTTCTTC. Translation gives CAIMTRGPGLADNEQFF.

The CDR3, as DNA: TGTGCTAGTGGTTTGGACGCGCGGACCAACACAGATACGCAGTATTTT. Translating it yields CASGLDARTNTDTQYF. This sequence joins TRBV12-5 and TRBJ2-3; D remains ambiguous. CDR3 length: 16 residues. Trimming stripped 1 base from V and 2 bases from J, with 13 bases between. Germline-derived CDR1 and CDR2 are LGHNT and FRNRAP.

The chain joins TRBV2 to TRBJ2-3; possible D gene TRBD1, 6 bases. Germline lookup yields CDR1 SNHLY and CDR2 FYNNEI. The CDR3 length is 13 residues. Trimming removed 7 bases at V and 1 base at J, with 9 bases between. The CDR3 DNA follows: TGTGCCAGCAAGGGGGTCCGCACAGATACGCAGTATTTT. The encoded protein is CASKGVRTDTQYF.

V usage is TRBV7-2 and J usage is TRBJ2-7, with a possible D match to TRBD2 (5 bases). The germline V gene has CDR1 SGHTA and CDR2 FQGNSA. There are 14 residues in the CDR3. Trimming removed 2 bases from V and 3 bases from J, with 11 bases in between. CDR3 amino acids: CASSLSASNYEQYF. The CDR3 nucleotides read TGTGCCAGCAGCTTAAGCGCTAGCAACTACGAGCAGTACTTC.

The V and J genes are TRBV2 and TRBJ2-7; D remains unclear. This CDR3 contains 11 residues. Germline-derived CDR1 and CDR2 are SNHLY and FYNNEI. V gave up 8 bases and J gave up 3 bases, with 8 bases separating them. The CDR3 bases are TGTGCCAGCCTTGACAACTACGAGCAGTACTTC. This encodes CASLDNYEQYF. The full variable domain, rest sourced from reference TRBV2 and TRBJ2-7, is EPEVTQTPSHQVTQMGQEVILRCVPISNHLYFYWYRQILGQKVEFLVSFYNNEISEKSEIFDDQFSVERPDGSNFTLKIRSTKLEDSAMYFCASLDNYEQYFGPGTRLTVT.

This chain joins TRBV25-1 and TRBJ2-3; weak D call: TRBD2 (6 bases). The CDR3 consists of 15 residues. Trimming shortened V by 9 bases and J by 2 bases, and 18 bases separated the two germline ends. CDR1 and CDR2 from the germline V gene are MGHDK and SYGVNS. CDR3 DNA: TGTGCCAGTAGACTAGGCTCCACTTACACAGATACGCAGTATTTT. It specifies CASRLGSTYTDTQYF.